This T cell receptor beta chain derives from a study of blood T cell repertoires in COVID-19 (TCRdb year 2020). For the study in its entirety: Collaborator samples came from the United States, Italy and Spain and covered acute and convalescent phases of COVID-19. The prospective study material was composed of cDNA or gDNA derived from T cells, B-cell-depleted T cells, or PBMCs. Subjects who had been exposed to COVID-19, were actively infected with it, or had recovered from it provided the deeply sampled blood TCRbeta repertoires that made up the dataset. The repertoires were released in a freely available public database meant as a resource for research on the immune response to SARS-CoV-2. The samples were drawn from two sources: the first 160 participants of the ongoing ImmuneRACE study, and 1,000 to 1,500 subjects contributed by 6 global collaborators. A de-identified subject ID, COVID-19 status, age in years and sex were almost always included in the sample metadata. Where HLA class I and class II types were available, the types were taken from metadata supplied by the sample provider, not from assay-based typing. Broader findings and caveats from the paper: Clinical and demographic metadata were provided uncurated, with the amount varying by source and participant.

TCRbeta CDR3 regions were amplified from genomic DNA using the immunoSEQ Assay, a bias-controlled multiplex PCR. Per the authors' processing: The number of nucleated cells in each sample was estimated by amplification of reference gene primers within the assay. Sequence reads were collapsed and filtered to measure the absolute abundance of every unique TCRbeta CDR3 rearrangement. For each sample, productive Simpson clonality was calculated as the square root of Simpson's diversity index over productive rearrangements. Entries here come from immuneACCESS through TCRdb and include only in-frame sequences with V and J called. Some clones fail to appear in such tables; in the studies checked, an unresolved V gene covers under half of the shortfall, and the cause of the remainder is unknown. V, J and clone size were drawn from that table, and D and trimming were deduced from the DNA. A total of approximately 90,000 clones appear in this sample, about 88% of them only once. The ten largest clones take up 0.95% to 1.5% of the sample.

Relative to germline, V is missing 2 bases and J is missing 8 bases, with 8 bases of the junction outside any gene match. CDR1 and CDR2 (MNHEY, SVGAGI) derive from the germline V gene. The CDR3 runs 14 residues from the cysteine to the phenylalanine. The retained sequence is limited to the CDR3, 42 bases, with the frame set at the first base. Concerning this clone itself: Its antigen target is currently unknown. No much larger clonotype is one base removed from it; base qualities were not supplied.

Whole blood was collected in K2EDTA tubes by collaborating institutions according to the institutions' own protocols. For TCRbeta analysis, collaborators shipped samples in one of three forms: frozen whole blood, isolated PBMCs, or DNA extracted from either of those sample types. Sequencing used peripheral blood. This clonotype was obtained from a man at least 80 years old with active or convalescent COVID-19. The chain links TRBV6-5 with TRBJ1-1; 7 central nucleotides agree with TRBD1. The DNA reads TGTGCCAGCAGTTACACCAAGACAGGGACCGAAGCTTTCTTT. It encodes CASSYTKTGTEAFF.